One T cell receptor (beta chain) is described in this entry. Its antigen is as yet unknown. The table came from immunoSEQ multiplex PCR; TCRdb's copy has only in-frame clones and leaves some out. The data hold about 39,000 clones, with 60% to 80% observed a single time. The CDR3 is made up of 13 amino acids. The germline gives CDR1 KGHSH, CDR2 LQKENI. V lost 6 bases and J 4 bases, leaving 12 bases between the germline ends. This entry is derived from a study of radiotherapy plus CTLA-4 blockade in lung cancer. Across the study: Patients showed objective responses in 15% to 20% of cases and disease control in roughly 34%.

Study-wide points: Early shifts in blood T cell clones, with interferon-beta, reportedly predicted response best. Tumor-derived TCR clones expanded in blood after radiotherapy plus ipilimumab.

The V gene is TRBV18, the J gene TRBJ1-1; maybe TRBD1 (5 bases). Sequences were derived from peripheral blood, sampled from a patient treated with radiotherapy plus ipilimumab. This clonotype was obtained from a human donor with non-small cell lung cancer that progressed on radiotherapy plus ipilimumab. CDR3 nucleotides: TGTGCCAGCTCTCAGGGTCGGAGCACTGAAGCTTTCTTT. Protein product: CASSQGRSTEAFF.